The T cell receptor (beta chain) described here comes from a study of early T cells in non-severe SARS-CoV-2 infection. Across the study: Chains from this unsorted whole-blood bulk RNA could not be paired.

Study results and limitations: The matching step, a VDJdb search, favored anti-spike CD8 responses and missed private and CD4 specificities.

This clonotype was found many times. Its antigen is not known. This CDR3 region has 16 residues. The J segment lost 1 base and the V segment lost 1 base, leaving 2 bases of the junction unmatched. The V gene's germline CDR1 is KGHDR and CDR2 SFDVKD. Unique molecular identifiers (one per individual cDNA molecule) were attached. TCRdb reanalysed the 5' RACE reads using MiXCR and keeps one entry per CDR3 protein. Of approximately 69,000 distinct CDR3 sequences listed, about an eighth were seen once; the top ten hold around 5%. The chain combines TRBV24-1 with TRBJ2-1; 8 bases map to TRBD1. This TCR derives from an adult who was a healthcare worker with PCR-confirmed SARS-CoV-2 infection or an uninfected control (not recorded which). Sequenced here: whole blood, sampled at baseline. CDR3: CATSDFRDRSYNEQFF. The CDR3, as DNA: TGTGCCACCAGTGATTTTAGGGACAGGTCCTACAATGAGCAGTTCTTC.